A selection of T cell receptor beta chains follows, all from one sample in a study of graft-versus-host responses after intestinal transplantation. Here immunoSEQ multiplex PCR was the method, and the copy in TCRdb shows in-frame clones only, minus some. The table has more than 70,000 clones, about 90% seen once. No antigen has been assigned to these receptors. Sequencing was performed on unstimulated CD4+ T cells sorted from spleen or lymph node cells, taken before intestinal transplant. The receptors derive from a human donor who received an intestinal transplant. Each CDR3 is given with its conserved first and last residue. D genes are given only for firm matches. Expanded clones are given a class, and other clones once, few, many or no size at all.

j_gene,d_gene,abundance,v_gene,CDR3nt,CDR3aa
TRBJ1-6,TRBD1,-,TRBV5-4,TGTGCCAGCAGCTTTACCGGGACAGGGAAAATTTCACCCCTCCACTTT,CASSFTGTGKISPLHF
TRBJ1-3,-,-,TRBV5-1,TGCGCCAGCAGCTTGGCTTCCGGTGGAAACACCATATATTTT,CASSLASGGNTIYF
TRBJ2-2,TRBD2,-,TRBV7-8,TGTGCCAGCAGCCCGAGGACTAGCCACACCGGGGAGCTGTTTTTT,CASSPRTSHTGELFF
TRBJ1-1,TRBD1,-,TRBV11-2,TGTGCCAGCAGCCGGGGACAGGGGGTGAACACTGAAGCTTTCTTT,CASSRGQGVNTEAFF
TRBJ2-3,-,-,TRBV16,TGTGCCAGCAGCCCCGGTGGGGCAACTACCATCACAGATACGCAGTATTTT,CASSPGGATTITDTQYF
TRBJ1-2,TRBD1,-,TRBV2,TGTGCCAGCGGACAGGGGGGCGGGTGGATTCATGGCTACACCTTC,CASGQGGGWIHGYTF
TRBJ1-4,-,-,TRBV21-1,TGTGCCAGCAGCAAAGGTCGAGGAGGACCCCATGAAAAACTGTTTTTT,CASSKGRGGPHEKLFF
TRBJ1-1,-,few,TRBV5-6,TGTGCCAGCACCCCCCCAGGTTCTTGGACTGAAGCTTTCTTT,CASTPPGSWTEAFF
TRBJ2-6,TRBD1,-,TRBV9,TGTGCCAGCAGCGTCCGGGACAGGGTGGCCGGGGCCAACGTCCTGACTTTC,CASSVRDRVAGANVLTF
TRBJ2-1,TRBD2,-,TRBV20-1,TGCAGTGCTGGCGCGGGGGGGTGGCAGTTCTTC,CSAGAGGWQFF
TRBJ2-2,TRBD2,-,TRBV4-1,TGCGCCAGCAGCCGACTAGCGGGGGGGCGGGGCGGGGAGCTGTTTTTT,CASSRLAGGRGGELFF
TRBJ2-3,TRBD2,-,TRBV6-1,TGTGCCAGCAGCTTACTAGCGGGGACTTATACGCAGTATTTT,CASSLLAGTYTQYF
TRBJ1-2,-,few,TRBV4-1,TGCGCCAGCAGCCAAGGGAGTAGGGGGAGTTTGACCTTC,CASSQGSRGSLTF
TRBJ1-1,TRBD1,-,TRBV7-9,TGTGCCAGCAGCGGACAGGTCAACACTGAAGCTTTCTTT,CASSGQVNTEAFF
TRBJ2-2,TRBD2,-,TRBV5-1,TGCGCCAGCAGCCGGGAGGGACTAGCGGGGGCCGCGAACACCGGGGAGCTGTTTTTT,CASSREGLAGAANTGELFF
TRBJ2-1,TRBD1,-,TRBV2,TGTGCCAGCCGACAGGGGTCCTACAATGAGCAGTTCTTC,CASRQGSYNEQFF
TRBJ2-3,-,-,TRBV14,TGTGCCAGCAGCCAAGCAAGGGGGACCACAGATACGCAGTATTTT,CASSQARGTTDTQYF
TRBJ2-7,TRBD1,-,TRBV7-3,TGTGCCAGCAGCACCGACAGGGACAGTGAGCAGTACTTC,CASSTDRDSEQYF
TRBJ2-4,-,-,TRBV14,TGTGCCAGCAGCCAAGATCGGCTGGGGGCGGTCGTAGCCAAAAACATTCAGTACTTC,CASSQDRLGAVVAKNIQYF
TRBJ2-3,-,-,TRBV5-4,TGTGCCAGCAGCTTGGATGCAGCGACTAGCACAGATACGCAGTATTTT,CASSLDAATSTDTQYF
TRBJ2-5,TRBD2,-,TRBV9,TGTGCCAGCAGCGTAGGGGGTAGCGGGGTCCAAGAGACCCAGTACTTC,CASSVGGSGVQETQYF
TRBJ1-6,-,-,TRBV2,TGTGCCAGCAGTGGTTCAAATTCACCCCTCCACTTT,CASSGSNSPLHF
TRBJ2-7,-,-,TRBV23-1,TGCGCCAGCAGTCACTTCCGTCGGCAGGGGACGGGCGAGCAGTACTTC,CASSHFRRQGTGEQYF
TRBJ1-2,TRBD1,-,TRBV2,TGTGCCAGCAGTGAATCGGACAGGGCCGGCGGCTACACCTTC,CASSESDRAGGYTF
TRBJ2-2,-,-,TRBV19,TGTGCCAGTACCCCAGAACCGGGATCCAACACCGGGGAGCTGTTTTTT,CASTPEPGSNTGELFF
TRBJ2-3,TRBD1,-,TRBV2,TGTGCCAGCAGTGTCGGGCAGGGGGTCGGCACAGATACGCAGTATTTT,CASSVGQGVGTDTQYF
TRBJ1-2,-,-,TRBV5-1,TGCGCCAGCAGCTTCGCAGGGCATGGCTACACCTTC,CASSFAGHGYTF
TRBJ1-2,TRBD1,-,TRBV2,TGTGCCAGCAGTGTGGGACAGCTTAACTATGGCTACACCTTC,CASSVGQLNYGYTF
TRBJ2-5,TRBD2,once,TRBV7-9,TGTGCCAGCAGCCCCGCGGGGGTGGAGACCCAGTACTTC,CASSPAGVETQYF
TRBJ1-5,TRBD1,-,TRBV9,TGTGCCAGCAGCTCAGGTCCCGGGACAGGGGCCAATCAGCCCCAGCATTTT,CASSSGPGTGANQPQHF
TRBJ1-6,-,-,TRBV2,TGTGCCAGCGGGGAGCCTTCACCCCTCCACTTT,CASGEPSPLHF
TRBJ1-3,-,-,TRBV4-1,TGCGCCAGCAGCCAAGATGGCAGCTCTGGAAACACCATATATTTT,CASSQDGSSGNTIYF
TRBJ1-5,-,-,TRBV6-1,TGTGCCAGCAGTGAAGCAGTAGATCAGCCCCAGCATTTT,CASSEAVDQPQHF
TRBJ2-1,TRBD1,-,TRBV4-1,TGCGCCAGCAGCCGCGGGGACAGGGGATATGAGCAGTTCTTC,CASSRGDRGYEQFF
TRBJ1-2,TRBD1,few,TRBV13,TGTGCCAGCAGCCGAAGGGGACAGGCTGGCTACACCTTC,CASSRRGQAGYTF
TRBJ1-2,-,-,TRBV4-1,TGCGCCAGCAGCCAAGGGCAGGCCAGATATGGCTACACCTTC,CASSQGQARYGYTF
TRBJ2-7,-,-,TRBV6-6,TGTGCCAGCAGTTTTAGTGGCGAGCAGTACTTC,CASSFSGEQYF
TRBJ2-1,TRBD1,-,TRBV5-7,TGTGCCAGCAGCAACTATATGGACAGGGGGAACTCTTATGAGCAGTTCTTC,CASSNYMDRGNSYEQFF
TRBJ1-3,-,-,TRBV7-8,TGTGCCAGCAGCTTAGCAGTCGGTGTGGGAAACACCATATATTTT,CASSLAVGVGNTIYF
TRBJ2-7,TRBD1,-,TRBV27,TGTGCCAGCAGTCGGGACAGGGGTGCCGAGCAGTACTTC,CASSRDRGAEQYF
TRBJ2-6,-,-,TRBV9,TGTGCCAGCAGCGTCGGCAGGGTCACCTCTGGGGCCAACGTCCTGACTTTC,CASSVGRVTSGANVLTF
TRBJ1-3,TRBD1,-,TRBV18,TGTGCCAGCTCACCACCGGACAGGGCAGGAAACACCATATATTTT,CASSPPDRAGNTIYF
TRBJ2-2,-,-,TRBV18,TGTGCCAGCTCACCGGAGGGCACCGGGGAGCTGTTTTTT,CASSPEGTGELFF
TRBJ1-6,-,-,TRBV10-3,TGTGCCATCAGTGAGTCAAGGGGTCGCTCCTATAATTCACCCCTCCACTTT,CAISESRGRSYNSPLHF
TRBJ1-1,-,-,TRBV13,TGTGCCAGCAGCCACGAGTCTGGGGGGGGCACTGAAGCTTTCTTT,CASSHESGGGTEAFF
TRBJ2-2,TRBD1,-,TRBV6-1,TGTGCCAGCAGGACCGGGACAGGGAACACCGGGGAGCTGTTTTTT,CASRTGTGNTGELFF
TRBJ1-5,-,-,TRBV7-9,TGTGCCAGCAGCCCCGGGACACCATATCAGCCCCAGCATTTT,CASSPGTPYQPQHF
TRBJ1-6,-,-,TRBV14,TGTGCCAGCAGCCAAGGTCCGCGAGATTGGTCACCCCTCCACTTT,CASSQGPRDWSPLHF
TRBJ1-1,-,-,TRBV5-1,TGCGCCAGCAGCTTGCTGGCAGGGGAAGGGGCTGAAGCTTTCTTT,CASSLLAGEGAEAFF
TRBJ2-2,-,-,TRBV10-3,TGTGCCATCAGTGAGTCCCGACTAGGAACCGGGGAGCTGTTTTTT,CAISESRLGTGELFF
TRBJ2-7,-,-,TRBV11-3,TGTGCCAGCAGCTCTACAGCCTACGGGGTCGAGCAGTACTTC,CASSSTAYGVEQYF
TRBJ2-7,TRBD1,-,TRBV7-2,TGTGCCAGCAGCCCCCGGACAGGGCTCGACGAGCAGTACTTC,CASSPRTGLDEQYF
TRBJ2-6,-,-,TRBV27,TGTGCCAGCAGTCCCTCCCCCGCCCAGTCTGGGGCCAACGTCCTGACTTTC,CASSPSPAQSGANVLTF
TRBJ2-2,-,-,TRBV5-3,TGTGCCAGAAGCCCCAGCCCCAGGGGGGAAGGGTGGGGCACCGGGGAGCTGTTTTTT,CARSPSPRGEGWGTGELFF
TRBJ2-7,TRBD1,-,TRBV5-6,TGTGCCAGCAGCTTGTTGGGACAGGGCTCCTACGAGCAGTACTTC,CASSLLGQGSYEQYF